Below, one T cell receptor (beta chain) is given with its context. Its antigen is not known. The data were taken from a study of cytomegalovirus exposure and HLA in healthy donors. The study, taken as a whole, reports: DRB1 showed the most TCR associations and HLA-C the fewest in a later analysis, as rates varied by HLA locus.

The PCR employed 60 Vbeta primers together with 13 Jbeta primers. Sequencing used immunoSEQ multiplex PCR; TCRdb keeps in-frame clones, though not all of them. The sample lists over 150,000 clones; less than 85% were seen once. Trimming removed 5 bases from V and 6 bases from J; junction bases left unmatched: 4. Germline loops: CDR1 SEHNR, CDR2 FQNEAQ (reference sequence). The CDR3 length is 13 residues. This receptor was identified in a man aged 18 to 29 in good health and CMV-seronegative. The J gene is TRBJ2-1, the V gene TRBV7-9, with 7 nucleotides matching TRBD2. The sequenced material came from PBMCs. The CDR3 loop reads CASSPWEGNEQFF. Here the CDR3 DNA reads TGTGCCAGCAGCCCCTGGGAGGGCAATGAGCAGTTCTTC.